This T cell receptor (beta chain) was retrieved from a study of technical replicates of blood from several donors. The assay was immunoSEQ multiplex PCR, and TCRdb's table has in-frame clones only and misses some. The sample records 98,000 or so clones, 95% being singletons. This CDR3 region has 14 residues. The V gene lost 0 bases and the J gene lost 2 bases, with 8 bases spanning the gap. Looked up from germline, CDR1 is SGHRS and CDR2 is YFSETQ. Sequencing was carried out using T cells isolated from PBMCs. The receptor comes from a human donor in good health. This chain uses TRBV5-1 with TRBJ1-2; D is ambiguous. As DNA, the CDR3 is TGCGCCAGCAGCTTGGGGTCCGGGAACTATGGCTACACCTTC. Protein: CASSLGSGNYGYTF.